This T cell receptor beta chain was sequenced in a study of STAT5B mutations in CD4+ large granular lymphocyte leukemia. Overall study findings and caveats: Compared with healthy controls (2/35), patient top clones favored TRBV06 (8/27).

Germline V gene data show CDR1 as MNHEY and CDR2 as SMNVEV (reference sequence). CDR3 size: 13 residues. V dropped 3 bases and J dropped 2 bases, with 8 bases sitting between them. The method was immunoSEQ multiplex PCR; TCRdb's version includes in-frame clones alone and lacks a portion of them. The sample shows roughly 48,000 clones, around 70% of them seen only once. With respect to this clone: The antigen is not known.

This sequence was found in a human donor in good health. Sequencing was carried out using CD4+ T cells from blood buffy coats. This rearrangement joins TRBV27 to TRBJ2-7, with D maybe TRBD1 (6 bases). This CDR3 reads CASSLQGTYEQYF. The CDR3 DNA reads TGTGCCAGCAGTTTGCAGGGGACCTACGAGCAGTACTTC.